This entry describes one TCR beta chain. What it recognizes is unknown. The CDR3 totals 16 residues. V was pared by 4 bases and J by 0 bases, with 4 bases of the junction left unmatched. CDR1 is LGHDT and CDR2 is YNNKEL in the germline V gene (reference sequence). Unique molecular identifiers were incorporated into the prepared TCRbeta library. TCRdb re-called the PCR reads with MiXCR, one entry per CDR3 protein. Here the sample spans over 400,000 distinct CDR3 sequences, 43% being singletons. The record originates from a study of T-cell reconstitution after alpha-beta-depleted transplantation in children. Study-wide results and caveats: Approximately two months post-transplant, alpha-beta T cells reportedly originated from several hundred expanded graft clones.

The V gene is TRBV3-1, the J gene TRBJ2-3; 10 bases map to TRBD2. This receptor was obtained from a girl aged 2-10 years with aplastic anemia, due to receive a stem cell transplant. The specimen comprised PBMCs, sampled before TCRalphabeta/CD19-depleted stem cell transplant. Here the CDR3 DNA reads TGTGCCAGCAGCCGCCTGACTAGCGGGAGCACAGATACGCAGTATTTT. This translates into CASSRLTSGSTDTQYF.